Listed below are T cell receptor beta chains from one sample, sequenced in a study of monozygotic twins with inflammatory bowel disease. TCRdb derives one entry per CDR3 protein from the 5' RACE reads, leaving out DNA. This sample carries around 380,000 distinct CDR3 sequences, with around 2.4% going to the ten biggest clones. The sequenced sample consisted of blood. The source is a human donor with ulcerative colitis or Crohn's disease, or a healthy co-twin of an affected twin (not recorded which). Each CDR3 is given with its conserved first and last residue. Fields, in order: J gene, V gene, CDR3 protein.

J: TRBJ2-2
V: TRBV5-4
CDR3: CASSLGRGRTGELFF

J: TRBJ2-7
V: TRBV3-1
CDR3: CASSQDLGQGPFEQYF

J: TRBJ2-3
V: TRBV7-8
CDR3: CASSLDGRIDTQYF

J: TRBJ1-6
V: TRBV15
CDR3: CATSRDRWSHNSPLHF

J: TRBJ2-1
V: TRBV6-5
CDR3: CASSYLAGVNEQFF

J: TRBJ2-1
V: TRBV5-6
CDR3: CASRSTGTSGYNEQFF

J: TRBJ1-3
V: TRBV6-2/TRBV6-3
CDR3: CASRTASGNTIYF

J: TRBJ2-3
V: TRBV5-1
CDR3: CASSFAVHGGPTYTQYF

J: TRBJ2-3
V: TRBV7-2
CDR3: CASSLAGGAVDTQYF

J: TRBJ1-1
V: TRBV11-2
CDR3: CASSLRQGVWTEAFF

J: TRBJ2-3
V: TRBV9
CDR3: CASSVGGPTGTDTQYF

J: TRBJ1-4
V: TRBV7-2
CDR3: CASSFSRAINEKLFF

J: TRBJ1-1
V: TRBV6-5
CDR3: CASSRGPTEAFF

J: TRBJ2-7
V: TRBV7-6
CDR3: CASSVSPPGDWVYEQYF

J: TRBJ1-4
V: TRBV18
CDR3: CASSPALGGNEKLFF

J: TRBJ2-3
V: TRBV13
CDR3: CASSHRLAGRTDTQYF